This T cell receptor (beta chain) was recorded in a study of memory CD4+ T cells and cytomegalovirus serostatus. Study-level points and caveats: Repertoires predicted CMV serostatus with median bootstrapped AUC of about 0.94.

Per the original methods: After removing out-of-frame reads, millions of distinct TCRbeta sequences remained. Profiling relied on immunoSEQ multiplex PCR, and the TCRdb table lists in-frame clones only, not all of them. V and J calls and clone size are as listed in that table; D and trimming were resolved from the DNA. The table has around 88,000 clones, about four fifths seen once; the top ten hold about 3.5%. With V trimmed by 0 bases and J by 10 bases, 11 bases remained unmatched. Germline CDR1 reads LGHNA; CDR2 reads YSLEER. This CDR3 region has 17 residues. As regards this clone: What it recognizes is unknown.

Single viable CD3+CD4+CD8-CD45RO+ cells were sorted as the memory CD4+ T cells. The sequenced material came from memory CD4+ T cells from blood. V and J are TRBV4-3 and TRBJ1-4, with 10 bases lining up with TRBD1. The clonotype originates from an adult in good health and CMV-seropositive. CDR3 protein: CASSQDGVGQGMGKLFF. DNA of the CDR3: TGCGCCAGCAGCCAAGACGGAGTGGGACAGGGGATGGGAAAACTGTTTTTT.